One sample yielded the 23 T cell receptor beta chains listed below, sequenced in a study of Ad26.COV2.S vaccination and SARS-CoV-2 variants. Regarding treatment: approximately 18 received Ad26.COV2.S at low or high dose, single or two shots; a few received placebo; per-sample allocation not given. The study sampled participants on day 63 after the first vaccine or placebo injection. Some clones are missing from TCRdb's copy, which holds only in-frame ones; the method was immunoSEQ multiplex PCR. The table has about 410,000 clones, 75% to 90% seen once. The sequenced sample was peripheral blood, obtained in a trial of Ad26.COV2.S vaccine versus placebo. The receptors were sampled from a person aged 18-60 years who received the Ad26.COV2.S COVID-19 vaccine or a placebo.

The V and J genes are TRBV9 and TRBJ1-4; D uncertain. V shed 3 bases and J shed 8 bases, with 14 bases lying between them. Germline CDR1 SGDLS, CDR2 YYNGEE. The CDR3 has 14 residues. Here the CDR3 DNA reads TGTGCCAGCAGCGGGAGGGAGGCTGACGAAAAACTGTTTTTT. Its protein is CASSGREADEKLFF.

The chain recombines TRBV11-1 with TRBJ2-1; D tentatively reads TRBD1 or TRBD2 (5 bases each). This CDR3 is built from 16 residues. Trimming pared 5 bases from V and 9 bases from J, leaving 23 bases between. Germline V CDR1 and CDR2: SGHAT, FQDESV (reference sequence). CDR3 coding DNA: TGTGCCAGCAGCCCGGGATGGGGCGTCTCAACCGGTGAGCAGTTCTTC. Translated, it gives CASSPGWGVSTGEQFF.

A single count supports this clone. The chain is built from TRBV5-6 and TRBJ1-3; D remains unclear. Trimming took 0 bases from V and 1 from J, leaving 8 bases between them. The CDR3 sequence is 15 residues long. In germline, CDR1 is SGHDT, CDR2 YYEEEE. CDR3 in DNA: TGTGCCAGCAGCTTGGGGGGAACATCTGGAAACACCATATATTTT. This sequence encodes CASSLGGTSGNTIYF.

The gene calls are TRBV19 and TRBJ2-2; D not resolved. V was clipped by 0 bases and J by 1 base, with 6 bases between them. The CDR3 is made up of 15 amino acids. Germline CDR1 is LNHDA and CDR2 is SQIVND (reference sequence). The CDR3 region is CASSIEGLNTGELFF. In DNA, the CDR3 is TGTGCCAGTAGTATAGAAGGGTTGAACACCGGGGAGCTGTTTTTT. The complete variable domain, with remaining parts taken from reference TRBV19 and TRBJ2-2, reads DGGITQSPKYLFRKEGQNVTLSCEQNLNHDAMYWYRQDPGQGLRLIYYSQIVNDFQKGDIAEGYSVSREKKESFPLTVTSAQKNPTAFYLCASSIEGLNTGELFFGEGSRLTVL.

The rearrangement links TRBV28 to TRBJ1-3, with unresolved D. Germline lookup yields CDR1 MDHEN and CDR2 SYDVKM. Trimming took 5 bases from V and 2 from J, leaving 7 bases between them. This CDR3 is built from 13 residues. CDR3 sequence: CASSPRPGNTIYF. CDR3 nucleotide sequence: TGTGCCAGCAGTCCGCGACCTGGAAACACCATATATTTT.

The chain joins TRBV7-2 to TRBJ1-4; TRBD1 matches 9 bases. CDR1 and CDR2 (germline): SGHTA, FQGNSA. V lost 5 bases, J lost 7 bases, and 5 bases stayed unmatched. The CDR3 is 14 residues long. CDR3 nucleotide sequence: TGTGCCAGCAGCCCACAGGGGGCGCGTGAAAAACTGTTTTTT. The encoded protein is CASSPQGAREKLFF.

This clone occurred a few times. This chain uses TRBV2 with TRBJ2-3, with unresolved D. The CDR3 has 13 amino acids. Germline V gives CDR1 SNHLY, CDR2 FYNNEI. Trimming took off 5 bases at V and 1 base at J, with 7 bases between the two ends. The CDR3 DNA reads TGTGCCAGCAGTTACAGCGGCACAGATACGCAGTATTTT. Translated, it gives CASSYSGTDTQYF.

This chain's CDR3 is CASSVGYQTQYF. CDR3 nucleotides: TGTGCCAGCAGTGTGGGGTACCAGACCCAGTACTTC. V usage is TRBV7-9 and J usage is TRBJ2-5; D remains unclear. Trimming pared 6 bases from V and 6 bases from J, leaving 11 bases between. CDR1 and CDR2 from the germline V gene are SEHNR and FQNEAQ (reference sequence). This CDR3 has 12 amino acids.

This sequence joins TRBV10-3 and TRBJ1-1; D remains ambiguous. The CDR3 runs to 13 residues. V lost 7 bases to trimming and J lost 1 base, with 10 bases between them. CDR1 ENHRY and CDR2 SYGVKD come from the germline V gene. CDR3 sequence: CAITQTANTEAFF. CDR3 in DNA: TGTGCCATCACCCAGACGGCGAACACTGAAGCTTTCTTT.

The rearrangement uses TRBV5-8 and TRBJ1-5; the D is unclear. V was shortened by 0 bases and J by 3 bases, with 10 bases between the two germline ends. The germline V gene has CDR1 SGHTS and CDR2 YDEGEE. CDR3 length: 15 amino acids. In DNA, the CDR3 is TGTGCCAGCAGCTTGGCCCAGGCCGTCAATCAGCCCCAGCATTTT. This encodes CASSLAQAVNQPQHF. The full variable domain, its missing parts supplied by reference TRBV5-8 and TRBJ1-5, is EAGVTQSPTHLIKTRGQQATLRCSPISGHTSVYWYQQALGLGLQFLLWYDEGEERNRGNFPPRFSGRQFPNYSSELNVNALELEDSALYLCASSLAQAVNQPQHFGDGTRLSIL.

V and J are TRBV15 and TRBJ2-5; 8 bases are a match to TRBD1. Trimming took 0 bases from V and 3 from J; bases not matched to a gene: 6. This CDR3 contains 16 residues. Germline assignment: CDR1 LNHNV and CDR2 YYDKDF (reference sequence). CDR3 sequence (DNA): TGTGCCACCAGCAGAGATTTGGGACAGGCGGAAGAGACCCAGTACTTC. Protein: CATSRDLGQAEETQYF.

The chain has TRBV4-3 and TRBJ2-3; 7 positions match TRBD2. Per the germline V gene, CDR1 is LGHNA and CDR2 is YSLEER. The CDR3 consists of 13 residues. V shed 4 bases and J 7 bases; nucleotides not matched to a gene: 5. CDR3 coding DNA: TGCGCCAGCAGCCTTGGTAGCGGGTATACGCAGTATTTT. This translates into CASSLGSGYTQYF.

The gene calls are TRBV5-8 and TRBJ1-6; 7 bases are a match to TRBD1. Germline-derived CDR1 and CDR2 are SGHTS and YDEGEE. This CDR3 is built from 17 residues. V dropped 2 bases and J dropped 8; count of bases not matched to a gene: 13. The DNA for the CDR3 is TGTGCCAGCAGCTTAATGACCGGGACAGTGAACTATTCACCCCTCCACTTT. Amino acid sequence: CASSLMTGTVNYSPLHF.

The rearrangement links TRBV19 to TRBJ2-1; weak D call: TRBD2 (5 bases). V lost 8 bases and J lost 9, with 17 bases in between. Germline V CDR1 and CDR2: LNHDA, SQIVND (reference sequence). The CDR3 runs to 13 residues. This chain's CDR3 is CASGSRLETEQFF. The CDR3 nucleotides read TGTGCCAGTGGGAGTCGATTAGAGACTGAGCAGTTCTTC.

This chain uses TRBV19 with TRBJ2-1; TRBD2 matches 9 bases. V was clipped by 1 base and J by 4 bases; unmatched bases: 5. There are 16 residues in the CDR3. CDR1 is LNHDA, CDR2 SQIVND, per germline (reference sequence). CDR3 region: CASSIVGLAGYNEQFF. The CDR3 coding sequence is TGTGCCAGTAGTATAGTTGGCCTAGCGGGATACAATGAGCAGTTCTTC.

This chain uses TRBV5-6 with TRBJ2-6; D tentatively reads TRBD1 or TRBD2 (5 bases each). With 4 bases removed from V and 12 bases from J, the gap between germline ends came to 11 bases. Germline V CDR1 and CDR2: SGHDT, YYEEEE. This CDR3 comprises 12 residues. CDR3: CASSPDGGVLTF. CDR3 bases: TGTGCCAGCAGCCCGGATGGGGGCGTCCTGACTTTC.

The chain is built from TRBV10-3 and TRBJ2-2; D ambiguous. Trimming left V 2 bases short and J 0 bases short, with 7 bases between. CDR3 length: 15 residues. The germline V gene has CDR1 ENHRY and CDR2 SYGVKD. CDR3 nucleotide sequence: TGTGCCATCAGTGAGCTGGAATCGAACACCGGGGAGCTGTTTTTT. Translating it yields CAISELESNTGELFF.

This CDR3 is CASETQYF. CDR3 coding DNA: TGTGCCAGCGAGACCCAGTACTTC. The chain joins TRBV28 to TRBJ2-5; D not certain. Germline lookup yields CDR1 MDHEN and CDR2 SYDVKM. This CDR3 is 8 amino acids long. V lost 8 bases to trimming and J lost 5 bases, with 0 bases between them. Together with reference TRBV28 and TRBJ2-5, the CDR3 gives the full variable domain: DVKVTQSSRYLVKRTGEKVFLECVQDMDHENMFWYRQDPGLGLRLIYFSYDVKMKEKGDIPEGYSVSREKKERFSLILESASTNQTSMYLCASETQYFGPGTRLLVL.

About this clone itself: The sample contains more than one DNA sequence encoding this CDR3. CDR3 sequence: CASNAGMNTEAFF. In nucleotides, the CDR3 is TGCGCCAGCAACGCGGGGATGAACACTGAAGCTTTCTTT. The chain uses TRBV5-1 and TRBJ1-1; D call uncertain. V shed 6 bases and J shed 0 bases, with 9 bases lying between them. There are 13 residues in the CDR3. The germline CDR1 and CDR2 sequences are SGHRS and YFSETQ.

The chain combines TRBV9 with TRBJ2-7; possible D gene TRBD1, 7 bases. V was shortened by 0 bases and J by 2 bases, with 12 bases between the two germline ends. CDR1 is SGDLS, CDR2 YYNGEE, per germline. The CDR3 is made up of 15 amino acids. CDR3 in DNA: TGTGCCAGCAGCGTAGCGGAGGGGGCCACCTACGAGCAGTACTTC. It codes for CASSVAEGATYEQYF.

V and J are TRBV7-6 and TRBJ1-5, with D possibly matching TRBD1 (5 bases). The CDR3 extends over 17 amino acids. CDR1 and CDR2 from the germline V gene are SGHVS and FNYEAQ. Trimming took off 2 bases at V and 2 bases at J, with 16 bases between the two ends. This CDR3 is CASSLRAGDGGNQPQHF. The CDR3 DNA is TGTGCCAGCAGCTTAAGGGCGGGGGACGGGGGCAATCAGCCCCAGCATTTT.

CDR3 bases: TGTGCCAGCAGCCGGGACAGGGCCTACAATGAGCAGTTCTTC. Translation gives CASSRDRAYNEQFF. V and J are TRBV7-3 and TRBJ2-1; 9 nucleotides match TRBD1. V shed 5 bases and J 2 bases; nucleotides not matched to a gene: 1. Germline V gives CDR1 SGHTA, CDR2 FQGTGA. The CDR3 has 14 amino acids. Full variable domain (outside the CDR3, taken from reference TRBV7-3 and TRBJ2-1): GAGVSQTPSNKVTEKGKYVELRCDPISGHTALYWYRQSLGQGPEFLIYFQGTGAADDSGLPNDRFFAVRPEGSVSTLKIQRTERGDSAVYLCASSRDRAYNEQFFGPGTRLTVL.

J is TRBJ2-7 and V is TRBV27; weak D call: TRBD2 (6 bases). The CDR3 is 16 amino acids. Trimming cost V 5 bases and J 0 bases, with 17 bases left between them. The germline CDR1 and CDR2 sequences are MNHEY and SMNVEV (reference sequence). The CDR3 is CASSSRIAASSYEQYF. In DNA, the CDR3 is TGTGCCAGCAGTAGCCGGATAGCGGCAAGCTCCTACGAGCAGTACTTC.